There are many counts of the clone carrying this TCR beta chain. Its antigen is still unknown. The CDR3 end falls 3 residues outside the read, so it is completed with the germline J gene. Clones were sequenced by immunoSEQ multiplex PCR, and TCRdb holds only the in-frame ones, with some missing. The repertoire consists of 52,000 or so clones, none detected only once. The CDR3 sequence is 10 residues long. CDR1 SEHNR and CDR2 FQNEAQ come from the germline V gene (reference sequence). The sample originates from a study of T cell clonality in common variable immunodeficiency. General study findings and limits: Reportedly, TCR beta sequences from common variable immunodeficiency showed fewer deletions and N-nucleotide insertions. T cell subpopulation sequencing would be needed to explain CVID clonality.

The chain has TRBV7-9 and TRBJ2-4; tentative D call: TRBD1 (5 bases). The sequenced material came from peripheral blood mononuclear cells. The receptor's source is a person aged 18-69 years in good health. The sequenced CDR3 bases are TGTGCCAGCAGCTCCAGGGAT. Its translation is CASSSRD. The whole CDR3 protein is CASSSRDQYF.